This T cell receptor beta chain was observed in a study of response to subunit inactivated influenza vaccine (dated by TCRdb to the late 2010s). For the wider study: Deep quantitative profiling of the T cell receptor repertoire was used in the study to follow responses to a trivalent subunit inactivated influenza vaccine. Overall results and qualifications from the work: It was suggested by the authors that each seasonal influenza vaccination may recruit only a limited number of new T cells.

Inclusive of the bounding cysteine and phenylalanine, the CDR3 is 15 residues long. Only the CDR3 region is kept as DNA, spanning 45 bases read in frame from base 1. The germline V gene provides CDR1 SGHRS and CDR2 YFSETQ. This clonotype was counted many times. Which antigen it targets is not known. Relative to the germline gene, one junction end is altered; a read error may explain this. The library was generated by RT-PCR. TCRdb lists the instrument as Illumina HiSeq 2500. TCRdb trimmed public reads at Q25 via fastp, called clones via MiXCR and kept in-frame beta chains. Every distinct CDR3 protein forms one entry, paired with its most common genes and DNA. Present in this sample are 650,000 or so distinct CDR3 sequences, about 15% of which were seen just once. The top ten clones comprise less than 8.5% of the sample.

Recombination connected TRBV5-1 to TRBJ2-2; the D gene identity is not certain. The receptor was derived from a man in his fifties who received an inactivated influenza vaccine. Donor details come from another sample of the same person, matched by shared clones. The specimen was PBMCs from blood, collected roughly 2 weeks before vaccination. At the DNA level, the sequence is TGTGCCAGCAGTTTAGCAGGAGCGAACACCGGGGAGCTGTTTTTT. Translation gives CASSLAGANTGELFF.